The TCR beta chain under discussion was sequenced for a study of blood T cell repertoires in COVID-19 (TCRdb year 2020). Background on the whole study: Samples from collaborators originated in the United States, Italy and Spain and spanned both the acute and convalescent phases of COVID-19. The material from the prospective study consisted of cDNA or gDNA derived from T cells, B-cell-depleted T cells, or PBMCs. Where available, HLA class I and class II types were obtained from metadata supplied by the sample provider rather than from assay-based typing. The samples were drawn from the first 160 participants of the ongoing ImmuneRACE study and from under 1,500 subjects provided by 6 global collaborators. The repertoires were made available in a free public database intended to serve as a resource for research on the immune response to SARS-CoV-2. Subjects who had been exposed to COVID-19, were actively infected with it, or had recovered from it provided the deeply sampled blood TCRbeta repertoires that made up the dataset. Nearly every sample came with metadata listing a de-identified subject ID, COVID-19 status, age in years and sex.

General study outcomes and caveats: The quantity of clinical and demographic metadata differed by source and by participant and was supplied without curation.

This clone was seen just once. What antigen it recognizes has not been identified. Per-nucleotide qualities are absent, and no much larger clonotype sits a single base away. The sample contains more than one DNA sequence encoding this CDR3. CDR1 and CDR2 are drawn from the germline V gene: SGHDN, FVKESK. The CDR3 has 13 amino acids, counting the end cysteine and phenylalanine. The entry retains the CDR3 DNA only, 39 bases that are in frame from base 1. V gives up 0 bases and J gives up 4 bases, and the segment between their germline ends measures 7 bases. TCRbeta CDR3 regions were amplified from genomic DNA using the immunoSEQ Assay, a bias-controlled multiplex PCR. The study's own analysis went as follows. The number of nucleated cells in each sample was estimated from the amplification of reference gene primers within the assay. To quantify the absolute abundance of each unique TCRbeta CDR3 rearrangement, sequence reads were collapsed and filtered. Productive Simpson clonality was computed per sample as the square root of Simpson's diversity index over productive rearrangements. TCRdb limited this immuneACCESS table to in-frame rearrangements with V and J called. A share of clones is missing; checked studies link under half to unresolved V genes, and the rest is unexplained. That table gives V, J and clone size, and the DNA gave D and trimming. The sample table records 180,000 or so clones; about 82% of these occur just once. The ten largest account for roughly 8.7% of the sample.

Participants in the prospective study were enrolled through a virtual design, were aged about 18 to 100 years, and lived in 24 United States geographic areas. Cohort assignment in the prospective study relied on participant-reported clinical history from a screening survey and a study questionnaire. For ImmuneRACE Cohort 3, a participant was defined as recovered based on two consecutive negative NP/OP PCR tests, clearance by a healthcare professional, or resolution of symptoms. Each participant in the prospective study had whole blood, serum and a nasopharyngeal or oropharyngeal swab collected by mobile phlebotomists. Prospective study participants could optionally give additional blood draws and questionnaires over an approximately 2-month period. Before DNA extraction, prospective study blood samples were shipped either frozen or at room temperature.

The rearrangement joined TRBV14 to TRBJ2-7; a tentative D call is TRBD1 (6 bases match). Specimen: PBMCs or T cells enriched from blood (not recorded which). This receptor was identified in a woman in her twenties or thirties who had recovered from COVID-19. The CDR3 region reads CASSQERGYEQYF. The nucleotide sequence reads as follows: TGTGCCAGCAGCCAAGAGAGGGGGTACGAGCAGTACTTC.